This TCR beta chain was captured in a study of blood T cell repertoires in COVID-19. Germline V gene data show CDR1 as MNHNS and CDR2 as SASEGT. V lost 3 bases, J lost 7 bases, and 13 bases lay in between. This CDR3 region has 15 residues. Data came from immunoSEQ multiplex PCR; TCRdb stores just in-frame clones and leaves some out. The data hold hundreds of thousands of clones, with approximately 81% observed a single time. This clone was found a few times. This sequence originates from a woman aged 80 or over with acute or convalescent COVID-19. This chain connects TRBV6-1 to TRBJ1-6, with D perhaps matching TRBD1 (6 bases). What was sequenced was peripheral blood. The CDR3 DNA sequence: TGTGCCAGCAGTGAGAATCAGGGGAGAAATTCACCCCTCCACTTT. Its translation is CASSENQGRNSPLHF.